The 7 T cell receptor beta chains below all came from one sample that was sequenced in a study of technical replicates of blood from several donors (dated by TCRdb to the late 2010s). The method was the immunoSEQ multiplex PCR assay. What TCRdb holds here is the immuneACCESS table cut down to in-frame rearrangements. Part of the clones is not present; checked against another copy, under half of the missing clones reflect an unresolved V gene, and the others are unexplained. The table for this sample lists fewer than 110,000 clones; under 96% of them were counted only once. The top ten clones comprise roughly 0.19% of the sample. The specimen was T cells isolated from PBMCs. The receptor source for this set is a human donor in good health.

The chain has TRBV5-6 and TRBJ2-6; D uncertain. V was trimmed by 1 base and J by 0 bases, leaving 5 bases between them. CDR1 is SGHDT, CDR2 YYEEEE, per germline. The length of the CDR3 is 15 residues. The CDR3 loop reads CASSLLLSGANVLTF. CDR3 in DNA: TGTGCCAGCAGCTTGCTCCTCTCTGGGGCCAACGTCCTGACTTTC.

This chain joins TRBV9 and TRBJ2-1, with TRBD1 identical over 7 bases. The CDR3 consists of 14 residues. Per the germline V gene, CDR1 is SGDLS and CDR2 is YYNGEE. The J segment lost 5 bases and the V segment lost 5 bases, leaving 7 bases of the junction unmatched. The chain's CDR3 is CASRGDRANNEQFF. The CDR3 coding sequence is TGTGCCAGCAGGGGAGACAGGGCGAACAATGAGCAGTTCTTC.

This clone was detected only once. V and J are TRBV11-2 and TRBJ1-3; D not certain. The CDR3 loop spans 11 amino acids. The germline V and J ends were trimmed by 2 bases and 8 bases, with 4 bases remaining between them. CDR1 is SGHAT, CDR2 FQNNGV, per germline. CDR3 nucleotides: TGTGCCAGCAGCTTATTAGACACCATATATTTT. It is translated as CASSLLDTIYF.

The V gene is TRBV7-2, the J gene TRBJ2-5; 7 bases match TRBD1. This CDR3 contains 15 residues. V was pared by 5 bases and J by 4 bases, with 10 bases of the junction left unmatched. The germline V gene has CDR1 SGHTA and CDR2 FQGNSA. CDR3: CASSQPTGAGETQYF. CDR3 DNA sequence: TGTGCCAGCAGCCAACCCACAGGGGCGGGAGAGACCCAGTACTTC. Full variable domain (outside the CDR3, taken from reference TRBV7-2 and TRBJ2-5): GAGVSQSPSNKVTEKGKDVELRCDPISGHTALYWYRQSLGQGLEFLIYFQGNSAPDKSGLPSDRFSAERTGGSVSTLTIQRTQQEDSAVYLCASSQPTGAGETQYFGPGTRLLVL.

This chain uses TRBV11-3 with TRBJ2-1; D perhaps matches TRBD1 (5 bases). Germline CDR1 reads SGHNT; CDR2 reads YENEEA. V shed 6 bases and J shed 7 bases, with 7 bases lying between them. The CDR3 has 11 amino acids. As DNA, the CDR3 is TGTGCCAGCAGTTCAGGGAATGAGCAGTTCTTC. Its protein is CASSSGNEQFF.

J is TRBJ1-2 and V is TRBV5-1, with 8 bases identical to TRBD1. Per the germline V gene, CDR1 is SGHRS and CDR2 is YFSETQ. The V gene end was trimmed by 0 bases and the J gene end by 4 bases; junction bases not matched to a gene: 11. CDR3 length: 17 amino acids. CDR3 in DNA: TGCGCCAGCAGCTTGGTGGGGGACAGGACACTTTTCTATGGCTACACCTTC. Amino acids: CASSLVGDRTLFYGYTF.

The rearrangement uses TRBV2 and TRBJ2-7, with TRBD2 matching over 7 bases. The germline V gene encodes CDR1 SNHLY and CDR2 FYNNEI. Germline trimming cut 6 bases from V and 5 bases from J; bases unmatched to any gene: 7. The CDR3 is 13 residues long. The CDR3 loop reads CASREGSGNEQYF. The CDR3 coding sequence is TGTGCCAGCAGGGAGGGGAGCGGGAACGAGCAGTACTTC. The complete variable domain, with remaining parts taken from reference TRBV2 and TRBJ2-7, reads EPEVTQTPSHQVTQMGQEVILRCVPISNHLYFYWYRQILGQKVEFLVSFYNNEISEKSEIFDDQFSVERPDGSNFTLKIRSTKLEDSAMYFCASREGSGNEQYFGPGTRLTVT.